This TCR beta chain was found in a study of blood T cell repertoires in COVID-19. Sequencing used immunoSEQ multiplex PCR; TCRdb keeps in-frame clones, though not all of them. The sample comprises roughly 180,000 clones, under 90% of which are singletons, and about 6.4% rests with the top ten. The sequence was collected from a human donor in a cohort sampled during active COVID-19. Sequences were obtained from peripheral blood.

CDR3 bases: TGTGCCAGCAGCCAAGCGGGGGTTTACGAGCAGTACTTC. Translation gives CASSQAGVYEQYF. The genes are TRBV14 and TRBJ2-7; D may be TRBD2 (6 bases). The CDR3 has 13 residues. V lost 1 base, J lost 4 bases, and 8 bases lay in between. CDR1 is SGHDN, CDR2 FVKESK, per germline.